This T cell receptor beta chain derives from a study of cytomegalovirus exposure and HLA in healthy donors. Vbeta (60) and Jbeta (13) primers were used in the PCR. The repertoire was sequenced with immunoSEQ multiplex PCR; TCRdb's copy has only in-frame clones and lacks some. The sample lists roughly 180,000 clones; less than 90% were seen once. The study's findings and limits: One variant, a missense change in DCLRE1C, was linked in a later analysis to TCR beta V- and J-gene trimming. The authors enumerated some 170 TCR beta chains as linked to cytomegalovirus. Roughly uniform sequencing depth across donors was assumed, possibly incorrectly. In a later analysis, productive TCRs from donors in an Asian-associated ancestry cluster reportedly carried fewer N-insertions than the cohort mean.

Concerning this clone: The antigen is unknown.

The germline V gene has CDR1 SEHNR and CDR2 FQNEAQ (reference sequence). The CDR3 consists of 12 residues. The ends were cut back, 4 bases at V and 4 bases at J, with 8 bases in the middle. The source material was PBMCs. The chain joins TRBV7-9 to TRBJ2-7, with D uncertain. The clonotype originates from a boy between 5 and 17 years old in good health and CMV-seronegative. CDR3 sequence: CASSSGIYEQYF. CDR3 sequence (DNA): TGTGCCAGCAGCTCAGGAATTTACGAGCAGTACTTC.